This T cell receptor (beta chain) was sequenced in a study of T-cell memory formation after mild COVID-19. The CDR3 length is 16 residues. Germline V gene data show CDR1 as MGHRA and CDR2 as YSYEKL. Trimming shortened V by 3 bases and J by 2 bases, and 17 bases separated the two germline ends. From the 5' RACE reads, TCRdb called clonotypes with MiXCR, one entry per CDR3 protein. This sample has fewer than 150,000 distinct CDR3 sequences, with more than 13% found just once. What was sequenced was PBMCs or a T cell subset sorted from them (not recorded which). This receptor was obtained from an adult woman who had mild COVID-19 (a few samples of this study predate the infection). Cell type and time point are not known. The J gene is TRBJ2-7, the V gene TRBV4-1; no reliable D call. As DNA, the CDR3 is TGCGCCAGCAGCCAGTCCACGGGCTACCGTGCCTACGAGCAGTACTTC. This translates into CASSQSTGYRAYEQYF.